This T cell receptor beta chain was obtained from a study of kidney transplant recipient with SARS-CoV-2 infection. TCRdb reprocessed the reads via MiXCR and lists one record per CDR3 protein. The table includes under 250,000 distinct CDR3 sequences, 25% to 30% detected once. The CDR3 loop spans 17 amino acids. The V end was cut by 5 bases, the J end by 4 bases, with 23 bases between. CDR1 and CDR2 (germline): SGHTA, FQGNSA. The gene calls are TRBV7-2 and TRBJ1-2; no firm D call. The sequences come from a blood sample, collected at baseline and on day 111 from a kidney transplant recipient. This TCR was sampled from a male patient aged 25-45 years who had COVID-19 and was a kidney transplant recipient. The T cells may come from the graft donor. The CDR3 is CASSTPCRDGKTYGYTF. In nucleotides, the CDR3 is TGTGCCAGCAGCACCCCCTGCAGAGACGGAAAGACCTATGGCTACACCTTC. Supplemented by reference TRBV7-2 and TRBJ1-2, the full variable domain reads GAGVSQSPSNKVTEKGKDVELRCDPISGHTALYWYRQSLGQGLEFLIYFQGNSAPDKSGLPSDRFSAERTGGSVSTLTIQRTQQEDSAVYLCASSTPCRDGKTYGYTFGSGTRLTVV.